This T cell receptor beta chain is from a study of CD8 T cells in ankylosing spondylitis. It was by quantitative 5'-RACE with molecular barcodes that TCR beta libraries were made. MiXCR was run by TCRdb on the 5' RACE reads, yielding one entry per CDR3 protein. The table shows about 540,000 distinct CDR3 sequences, with about an eighth occurring only once. Study findings and constraints: A subset of motif variants has previously been described in the synovial fluid and blood of reactive arthritis. The clones that were linked to disease were reported to be significantly enriched in matched synovial fluid samples from ankylosing spondylitis patients. Characteristic, it appeared, of ankylosing spondylitis blood was a TCR beta motif of roughly eight highly homologous variants. Disease-linked clones had a CD8+ phenotype and relatively low frequency in peripheral blood.

Concerning this clonotype itself: Its target is not known.

V gave up 2 bases and J gave up 7 bases, with 11 bases separating them. The CDR3 covers 13 residues. Germline V gives CDR1 MNHEY, CDR2 SVGAGI. The source of this sequence is a male donor with ankylosing spondylitis. Source material: blood, either unsorted or a sorted T cell fraction (not recorded which). This chain joins TRBV6-5 and TRBJ2-5; D is uncertain. The CDR3 DNA reads TGTGCCAGCAGTTACCAACTAACGGGGACCCAGTACTTC. Its protein product is CASSYQLTGTQYF.